Listed here is a single T cell receptor beta chain. As yet, its antigen is unknown. Other DNA sequences in this sample translate to the same CDR3. Measured with immunoSEQ multiplex PCR; TCRdb has only the in-frame clones, and not every one. In the table there are about 56,000 clones, nearly 80% of which are singletons. Trimming cost V 5 bases and J 5 bases, with 5 bases left between them. The CDR3 has 11 amino acids. Germline assignment: CDR1 SEHNR and CDR2 FQNEAQ (reference sequence). The data derive from a study of T cell responses to AZD1222 COVID-19 vaccine. Study-wide points: Seropositive status at baseline applied to only a handful of AZD1222 recipients. Regions 160-218 and 743-854 held dominance among vaccine-associated CD4 TCRs, which spanned spike.

V gene TRBV7-9 combines with J gene TRBJ2-3, with unresolved D. Specimen: peripheral blood, collected 28 days after the second AZD1222 dose. This clonotype originated in an adult who received the AZD1222 COVID-19 vaccine. DNA for the CDR3: TGTGCCAGCAGCCCCCAAGATACGCAGTATTTT. Its protein product is CASSPQDTQYF.